This TCR beta chain was observed in a study of cytomegalovirus exposure and HLA in healthy donors. In the PCR, 60 Vbeta and 13 Jbeta primers were used. Assay used: immunoSEQ multiplex PCR; TCRdb lists only in-frame clones, some missing. The sample has 130,000 to 150,000 clones, approximately 84% seen once. Study findings and constraints: A later analysis associated 15,000 or so TCR beta sequences with HLA alleles at a 0.05 false discovery rate.

The germline V gene has CDR1 SGHTA and CDR2 FQGTGA. The CDR3 contains 15 residues. J was trimmed by 4 bases and V by 5 bases; bases with no gene match: 6. With respect to this clone: Antigen: not known.

The receptor was isolated from a woman in her sixties in good health and CMV-seropositive. Sequences were obtained from PBMCs. This chain joins TRBV7-3 and TRBJ2-1, with 9 nucleotides matching TRBD2. The CDR3 protein is CASSLSGRRYNEQFF. DNA of the CDR3: TGTGCCAGCAGCCTGAGCGGGAGGAGATACAATGAGCAGTTCTTC.